This T cell receptor beta chain came from a study of OX40 agonist ivuxolimab in advanced cancers. The length of the CDR3 is 14 residues. Germline V gene data show CDR1 as SGHTA and CDR2 as FQGTGA. The trim removed 5 bases at V and 9 bases at J, leaving 8 bases unmatched. Study findings and constraints: Some nonresponders likewise displayed low normalized T-cell clonal expansion.

A remark on this clone: The antigen remains undetermined.

Sequenced by immunoSEQ multiplex PCR; TCRdb stores in-frame clones only, minus some. The sample contains 75,000 to 100,000 clones, approximately 83% of which appear only once. This specimen was CD4+ or CD8+ T cells sorted from blood, taken in a trial of the OX40 agonist ivuxolimab. The rearrangement joins TRBV7-3 to TRBJ1-5, with 9 bases that match TRBD1. This receptor was taken from an adult with an advanced solid tumor such as melanoma, head and neck, liver or kidney cancer. CDR3 loop: CASSQGQGKGPQHF. The CDR3 DNA reads as TGTGCCAGCAGCCAGGGACAGGGTAAAGGGCCCCAGCATTTT.